The 26 T cell receptor beta chains below all came from one sample that was sequenced in a study of T cells in Graves' hyperthyroidism and ophthalmopathy. RNA transcripts yielded amplified TCR beta CDR3 regions. An initial round of RT-PCR targeting the TCR CDR3 relied on the HTBI primer set. A single record per CDR3 protein comes from TCRdb applying MiXCR to the multiplex PCR reads. The table includes nearly 600,000 distinct CDR3 sequences, 14% detected once. The sample comprised blood. The receptors were sampled from a woman aged 18 to 35 with Graves' ophthalmopathy.

This clonotype was counted a few times. This chain connects TRBV4-3 to TRBJ2-1; D call uncertain. Germline V gives CDR1 LGHNA, CDR2 YSLEER. There are 17 residues in the CDR3. Trimming left V 0 bases short and J 0 bases short, with 12 bases between. CDR3 residues: CASSQDLGSRSYNEQFF. For the CDR3, the DNA is TGCGCCAGCAGCCAAGATCTGGGCAGTCGCTCCTACAATGAGCAGTTCTTC.

The V and J genes are TRBV10-3 and TRBJ2-3; D remains unclear. Trimming shortened V by 5 bases and J by 3 bases, and 9 bases separated the two germline ends. Germline lookup yields CDR1 ENHRY and CDR2 SYGVKD. The CDR3 loop spans 13 amino acids. The CDR3 loop is CAISPRTTDTQYF. The CDR3 region has the DNA TGTGCCATCAGTCCCAGGACGACAGATACGCAGTATTTT.

There are many counts of this clonotype. The V and J genes are TRBV20-1 and TRBJ2-7; D is perhaps TRBD1 (6 bases). Looked up from germline, CDR1 is DFQATT and CDR2 is SNEGSKA (reference sequence). The germline V and J ends were trimmed by 1 base and 1 base, with 20 bases remaining between them. This CDR3 contains 17 residues. CDR3 amino acids: CSARVTHRAPYSYEQYF. In DNA, the CDR3 is TGCAGTGCTAGAGTCACCCACAGGGCCCCGTATTCCTACGAGCAGTACTTC.

The chain joins TRBV6-1 to TRBJ1-3; D call uncertain. The germline gives CDR1 MNHNS, CDR2 SASEGT. Trimming took off 1 base at V and 3 bases at J, with 10 bases between the two ends. The CDR3 is made up of 15 amino acids. CDR3 nucleotides: TGTGCCAGCAGTGAAGGGAAGTATATTGGAAACACCATATATTTT. This gives the protein CASSEGKYIGNTIYF.

This clonotype was seen a handful of times. Germline and junction disagree at one end, which may indicate a read error. The chain joins TRBV7-9 to TRBJ2-3, with 10 bases aligning to TRBD1. The germline V gene has CDR1 SEHNR and CDR2 FQNEAQ (reference sequence). The CDR3 runs 16 residues. The CDR3 sequence: CASRTPGQGSTDTQYF. CDR3 DNA sequence: TGCGCCAGCCGAACACCGGGACAGGGGTCCACAGATACGCAGTATTTT. Together with reference TRBV7-9 and TRBJ2-3, the CDR3 gives the full variable domain: DTGVSQNPRHKITKRGQNVTFRCDPISEHNRLYWYRQTLGQGPEFLTYFQNEAQLEKSRLLSDRFSAERPKGSFSTLEIQRTEQGDSAMYLCASRTPGQGSTDTQYFGPGTRLTVL.

This clonotype was counted ten times or more. The genes are TRBV19 and TRBJ1-5, with a weak D call TRBD1 (5 bases). This CDR3 comprises 16 residues. Per the germline V gene, CDR1 is LNHDA and CDR2 is SQIVND (reference sequence). V was shortened by 3 bases and J by 4 bases, with 16 bases between the two germline ends. This CDR3 reads CASSMSGTLDNQPQHF. The DNA for the CDR3 is TGTGCCAGTAGTATGTCAGGGACCCTTGATAATCAGCCCCAGCATTTT.

This clonotype came up many times. V is TRBV5-1 and J is TRBJ1-4, with 11 bases aligning to TRBD1. The CDR3 runs 15 residues. The germline V gene has CDR1 SGHRS and CDR2 YFSETQ. With V trimmed by 5 bases and J by 5 bases, 5 bases remained unmatched. The CDR3 DNA is TGCGCCAGCAGACAAGGGACAGGGGGGAATGAAAAACTGTTTTTT. It yields the protein CASRQGTGGNEKLFF.

Ten or more counts support this clonotype. The chain uses TRBV11-2 and TRBJ2-7; 7 nucleotides agree with TRBD2. V shed 0 bases, J shed 0 bases, and the junction held 5 bases outside the gene matches. The CDR3 extends over 16 amino acids. Germline V lookup: CDR1 SGHAT, CDR2 FQNNGV. The CDR3 nucleotides are TGTGCCAGCAGCTTAGATCTTAGCGGGCTCTCCTACGAGCAGTACTTC. Its protein is CASSLDLSGLSYEQYF.

This clonotype came up a few times. V is TRBV19 and J is TRBJ2-3; weak D call: TRBD1 (6 bases). The CDR3 covers 15 residues. V lost 6 bases and J 0 bases, leaving 13 bases between the germline ends. CDR1 and CDR2 from the germline V gene are LNHDA and SQIVND (reference sequence). The CDR3 protein is CASSRAGESTDTQYF. DNA for the CDR3: TGTGCCAGTAGCCGGGCAGGGGAGAGCACAGATACGCAGTATTTT.

This clonotype has a count of ten or more. The rearrangement links TRBV12-3 or TRBV12-4 to TRBJ2-2; the D is unclear. CDR3 length: 12 amino acids. Trimming cost V 6 bases and J 6 bases, with 8 bases left between them. The CDR3 region is CASRIGPGELFF. The CDR3 region has the DNA TGTGCCAGCAGGATAGGGCCCGGGGAGCTGTTTTTT.

The chain joins TRBV20-1 to TRBJ1-2; weak D call: TRBD1 (5 bases). The CDR3 consists of 13 residues. Looked up from germline, CDR1 is DFQATT and CDR2 is SNEGSKA (reference sequence). V lost 4 bases, J lost 8 bases, and 17 bases lay in between. This CDR3 is CSAIGEGQGGYTF. CDR3 DNA: TGCAGTGCTATTGGAGAGGGGCAGGGCGGCTACACCTTC.

This clonotype appeared many times. This chain links TRBV28 with TRBJ2-7; 13 bases match TRBD2. J lost 0 bases, V lost 8 bases, and 16 bases had no gene match. The CDR3 is made up of 19 amino acids. Germline lookup yields CDR1 MDHEN and CDR2 SYDVKM. In DNA, the CDR3 is TGTGCCAGCCAAGATCCGGGACTAGCGGGACCTAGGAGCTCCTACGAGCAGTACTTC. As protein: CASQDPGLAGPRSSYEQYF.

This chain uses TRBV3-1 with TRBJ2-7; TRBD1 matches 10 bases. V dropped 4 bases and J dropped 6; count of bases not matched to a gene: 12. The CDR3 totals 16 residues. Germline CDR1 reads LGHDT; CDR2 reads YNNKEL (reference sequence). In DNA form, the CDR3 reads TGTGCCAGCAGCCTGCGCTCCGGGACAGGGGCTCCCGAGCAGTACTTC. It encodes CASSLRSGTGAPEQYF.

The rearrangement links TRBV28 to TRBJ2-1, with a weak D call TRBD1 (6 bases). The CDR3 length is 15 residues. V gave up 6 bases and J gave up 3 bases, with 15 bases separating them. Germline CDR1 and CDR2: MDHEN and SYDVKM. CDR3 sequence reads: CASSQVAGVYNEQFF. The CDR3 bases are TGTGCCAGCAGCCAGGTGGCAGGGGTCTACAATGAGCAGTTCTTC.

The CDR3 spells CASSPTDNPYGYTF. Here the CDR3 DNA reads TGTGCCAGCAGCCCGACGGACAACCCTTATGGCTACACCTTC. The chain carries TRBV9 and TRBJ1-2, with TRBD1 as a possible D gene (5 bases). V dropped 4 bases and J dropped 5 bases, with 15 bases sitting between them. Germline V CDR1 and CDR2: SGDLS, YYNGEE. This CDR3 contains 14 residues.

This clonotype occurred a few times. The chain links TRBV7-3 to TRBJ2-2, with 13 positions matching TRBD2. V lost 5 bases and J lost 3; bases outside the gene matches: 6. Germline CDR1 and CDR2: SGHTA and FQGTGA. This CDR3 contains 17 residues. The CDR3 DNA reads as TGTGCCAGCAGCCGGACTAGCGGGAGTTTCTACACCGGGGAGCTGTTTTTT. Protein: CASSRTSGSFYTGELFF. Complete variable domain (other parts from reference TRBV7-3 and TRBJ2-2): GAGVSQTPSNKVTEKGKYVELRCDPISGHTALYWYRQSLGQGPEFLIYFQGTGAADDSGLPNDRFFAVRPEGSVSTLKIQRTERGDSAVYLCASSRTSGSFYTGELFFGEGSRLTVL.

The rearrangement joins TRBV12-3 or TRBV12-4 to TRBJ2-1; the match to TRBD2 covers 16 bases. The CDR3 runs 19 residues. V shed 6 bases, J shed 7 bases, and the junction held 15 bases outside the gene matches. CDR3 sequence (DNA): TGTGCCAGCAGACTGGGACTAGCGGGAGGGCCTGTTCCGGCAAATGAGCAGTTCTTC. Residues: CASRLGLAGGPVPANEQFF.

The chain employs TRBV6-1 and TRBJ2-1; 7 positions agree with TRBD2. The CDR3 consists of 16 residues. With V trimmed by 7 bases and J by 2 bases, 11 bases remained unmatched. From germline, CDR1 is MNHNS and CDR2 SASEGT. Here the CDR3 DNA reads TGTGCCAGCAAGGGATACGGGAGGTTTGCCTACAATGAGCAGTTCTTC. It is translated as CASKGYGRFAYNEQFF.

This clonotype showed up just a few times. CDR3 coding DNA: TGTGCCACCCAAACGAGGGCGGGAGGGCCCCATGAGCAGTTCTTC. Protein sequence: CATQTRAGGPHEQFF. J is TRBJ2-1 and V is TRBV27; 9 bases match TRBD2. The CDR3 loop spans 15 amino acids. V gave up 10 bases and J gave up 8 bases; unmatched junction bases: 15. CDR1 is MNHEY, CDR2 SMNVEV, per germline (reference sequence).

Ten or more counts support this clonotype. V and J are TRBV5-6 and TRBJ2-2; 10 bases fit TRBD2. The V gene end was trimmed by 2 bases and the J gene end by 1 base; junction bases not matched to a gene: 2. The CDR3 consists of 16 residues. Germline-derived CDR1 and CDR2 are SGHDT and YYEEEE. The CDR3 loop reads CASSFPSGRNTGELFF. In DNA, the CDR3 is TGTGCCAGCAGCTTTCCTAGCGGGAGGAACACCGGGGAGCTGTTTTTT.

This clonotype was observed at least ten times. The CDR3 coding sequence is TGCAGTGGTAGCGATGGCTCGGACAACTCCTACGAGCAGTACTTC. It translates to CSGSDGSDNSYEQYF. The V gene is TRBV20-1, the J gene TRBJ2-7, with D tentatively TRBD1 or TRBD2 (5 bases each). V was shortened by 7 bases and J by 0 bases, with 19 bases between the two germline ends. This CDR3 is 15 amino acids long. Germline lookup yields CDR1 DFQATT and CDR2 SNEGSKA (reference sequence).

This clonotype appeared many times. The chain links TRBV20-1 to TRBJ2-3; D is unresolved. Germline loops: CDR1 DFQATT, CDR2 SNEGSKA (reference sequence). The CDR3 runs 14 residues. Trimming took off 6 bases at V and 6 bases at J, with 19 bases between the two ends. This chain's CDR3 is CSAMDRDLSDTQYF. For the CDR3, the DNA is TGCAGTGCCATGGACCGAGATTTGTCGGATACGCAGTATTTT.

Remarks on this clonotype: This CDR3 fails to terminate in the conserved phenylalanine or tryptophan, so it likely reflects a read error. V is TRBV12-3 or TRBV12-4 and J is TRBJ1-1; D call uncertain. The CDR3 consists of 14 residues. Trimming took 3 bases from V and 0 from J, leaving 8 bases between them. The CDR3 bases are TGTGCCAGCAGTTTGAGCGGTATGAACACTGAAGCTTTCTCT. As protein: CASSLSGMNTEAFS.

This chain joins TRBV10-3 and TRBJ2-7; D may be TRBD2 (7 bases). CDR3 length equals 15 residues. V dropped 0 bases and J dropped 4 bases, with 13 bases sitting between them. CDR1 is ENHRY, CDR2 SYGVKD, per germline. As DNA, the CDR3 is TGTGCCATCAGTGAGTCGAGGGCGGGGGCGTACGAGCAGTACTTC. Protein: CAISESRAGAYEQYF.

This clonotype was counted many times. The chain employs TRBV7-6 and TRBJ2-7; D is uncertain. V gave up 5 bases and J gave up 0 bases, with 11 bases separating them. The germline gives CDR1 SGHVS, CDR2 FNYEAQ. CDR3 size: 14 residues. DNA of the CDR3: TGTGCCAGCAGCCCCCGACCTAGCTCCTACGAGCAGTACTTC. As protein: CASSPRPSSYEQYF. Filled out from reference TRBV7-6 and TRBJ2-7, the complete variable domain reads GAGVSQSPRYKVTKRGQDVALRCDPISGHVSLYWYRQALGQGPEFLTYFNYEAQQDKSGLPNDRFSAERPEGSISTLTIQRTEQRDSAMYRCASSPRPSSYEQYFGPGTRLTVT.

This sequence joins TRBV27 and TRBJ2-7, with 8 positions matching TRBD2. The CDR3 runs to 16 residues. V lost 2 bases, J lost 2 bases, and 8 bases stayed unmatched. Germline V CDR1 and CDR2: MNHEY, SMNVEV (reference sequence). The CDR3 DNA reads as TGTGCCAGCAGTTTAACCGTAGCGGGATTGACCTACGAGCAGTACTTC. It codes for CASSLTVAGLTYEQYF.